These T cell receptor beta chains were read from a single sample in a study of beta chain features in type 1 diabetes. The method was immunoSEQ multiplex PCR; TCRdb's version includes in-frame clones alone and lacks a portion of them. Of about 710,000 clones listed, around an eighth are singletons. Specimen: naive CD4+ T cells from blood. The source is a man aged 18 to 30 with type 1 diabetes. Each CDR3 is given with its conserved first and last residue. The D gene is left open where the match is weak. A row's size may be missing; if present it is once, few, many or a size class.

j_gene | abundance | v_gene | d_gene | CDR3aa | CDR3nt
TRBJ1-1 | few | TRBV30 | - | CAWRTGLAEAFF | TGTGCCTGGAGAACAGGGCTGGCTGAAGCTTTCTTT
TRBJ1-1 | few | TRBV29-1 | - | CSVGSGVGTEAFF | TGCAGCGTTGGTTCGGGGGTGGGCACTGAAGCTTTCTTT
TRBJ1-5 | - | TRBV30 | TRBD1 | CAWSVQGKGNQPQHF | TGTGCCTGGAGTGTACAGGGGAAGGGCAATCAGCCCCAGCATTTT
TRBJ2-5 | - | TRBV5-1 | - | CASSLALREETQYF | TGCGCCAGCAGCTTGGCTTTGCGGGAAGAGACCCAGTACTTC
TRBJ2-7 | - | TRBV28 | TRBD1 | CASSLRGLISYEQYF | TGTGCCAGCAGTTTGAGGGGGCTGATCTCCTACGAGCAGTACTTC
TRBJ2-1 | - | TRBV29-1 | - | CSADKSTNNEQFF | TGCAGCGCTGATAAATCGACAAACAATGAGCAGTTCTTC
TRBJ2-3 | few | TRBV25-1 | - | CASSKGPGATDTQYF | TGTGCCAGCAGTAAGGGGCCCGGGGCCACAGATACGCAGTATTTT
TRBJ1-1 | few | TRBV6-6 | - | CASSYSIGTEAFF | TGTGCCAGCAGTTACTCTATTGGCACTGAAGCTTTCTTT
TRBJ2-3 | - | TRBV11-3 | - | CASSLEPDTQYF | TGTGCCAGCAGCTTAGAACCAGATACGCAGTATTTT
TRBJ2-2 | - | TRBV30 | TRBD1 | CAQDRGGTGELFF | TGTGCTCAAGACAGGGGAGGCACCGGGGAGCTGTTTTTT
TRBJ1-1 | - | TRBV7-9 | - | CASSLVVRGNTEAFF | TGTGCCAGCAGCTTAGTGGTACGAGGGAACACTGAAGCTTTCTTT